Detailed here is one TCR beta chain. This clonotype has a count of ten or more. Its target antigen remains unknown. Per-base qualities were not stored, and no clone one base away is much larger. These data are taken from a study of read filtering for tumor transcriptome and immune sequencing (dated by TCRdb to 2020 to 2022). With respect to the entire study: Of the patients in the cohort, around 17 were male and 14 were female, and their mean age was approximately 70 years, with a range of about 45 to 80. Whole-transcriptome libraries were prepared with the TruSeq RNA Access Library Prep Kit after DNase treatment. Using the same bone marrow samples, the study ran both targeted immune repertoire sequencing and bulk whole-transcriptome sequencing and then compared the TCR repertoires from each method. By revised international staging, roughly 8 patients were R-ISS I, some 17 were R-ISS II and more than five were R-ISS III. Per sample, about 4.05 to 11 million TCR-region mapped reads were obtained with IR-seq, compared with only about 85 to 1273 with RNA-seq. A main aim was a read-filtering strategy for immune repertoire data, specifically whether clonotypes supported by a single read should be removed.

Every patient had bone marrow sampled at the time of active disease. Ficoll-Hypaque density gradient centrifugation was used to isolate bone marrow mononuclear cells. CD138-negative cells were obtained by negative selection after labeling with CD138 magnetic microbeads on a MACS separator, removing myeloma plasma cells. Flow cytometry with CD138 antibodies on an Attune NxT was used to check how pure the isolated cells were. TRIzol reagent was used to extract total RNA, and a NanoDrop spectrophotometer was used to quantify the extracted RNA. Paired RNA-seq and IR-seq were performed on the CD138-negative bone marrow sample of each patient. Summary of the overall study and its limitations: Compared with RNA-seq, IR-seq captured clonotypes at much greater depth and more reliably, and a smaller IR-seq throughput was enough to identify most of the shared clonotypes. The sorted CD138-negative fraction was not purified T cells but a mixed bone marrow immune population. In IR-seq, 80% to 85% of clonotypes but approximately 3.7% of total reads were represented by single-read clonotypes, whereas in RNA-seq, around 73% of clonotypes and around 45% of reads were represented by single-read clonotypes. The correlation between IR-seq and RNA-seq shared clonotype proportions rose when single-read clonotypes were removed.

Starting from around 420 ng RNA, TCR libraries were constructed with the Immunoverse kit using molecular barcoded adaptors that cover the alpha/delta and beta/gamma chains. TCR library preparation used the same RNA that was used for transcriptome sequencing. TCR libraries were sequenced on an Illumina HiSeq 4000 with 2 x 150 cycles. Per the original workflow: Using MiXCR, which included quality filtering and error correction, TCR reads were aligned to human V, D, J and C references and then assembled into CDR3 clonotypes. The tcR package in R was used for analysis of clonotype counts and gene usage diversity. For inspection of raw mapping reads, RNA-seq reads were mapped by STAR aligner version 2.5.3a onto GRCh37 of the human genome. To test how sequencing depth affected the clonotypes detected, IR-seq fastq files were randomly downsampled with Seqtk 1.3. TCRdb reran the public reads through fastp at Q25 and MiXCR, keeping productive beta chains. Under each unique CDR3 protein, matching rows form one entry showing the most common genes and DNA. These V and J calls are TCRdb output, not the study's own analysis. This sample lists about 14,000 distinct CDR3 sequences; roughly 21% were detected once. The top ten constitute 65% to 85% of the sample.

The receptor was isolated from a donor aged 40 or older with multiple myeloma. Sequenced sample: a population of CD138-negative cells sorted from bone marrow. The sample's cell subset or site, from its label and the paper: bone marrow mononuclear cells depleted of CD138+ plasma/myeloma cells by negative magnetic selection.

CDR3 region: CATRPPAGTGELFF. The nucleotide sequence reads as follows: TGTGCCACCAGACCCCCAGCGGGAACCGGGGAGCTGTTTTTT. In this chain, TRBV28 is recombined with TRBJ2-2, with 7 bases matching TRBD2. Trimmed from V: 10 bases; trimmed from J: 5 bases; junction bases lacking a gene match: 10. As encoded in the germline V gene, CDR1 is MDHEN while CDR2 is SYDVKM. The CDR3 numbers 14 residues from cysteine through phenylalanine. CDR3 DNA is the only sequence kept; it has 42 bases, read in frame from the first base.